This record concerns one T cell receptor beta chain sequence. Profiling relied on immunoSEQ multiplex PCR, and the TCRdb table lists in-frame clones only, not all of them. The sample includes roughly 40,000 clones, around 94% seen only once; the top ten take roughly 1.7%. The sample originates from a study of T cell changes during pregnancy in multiple sclerosis. Per germline, CDR1 SNHLY and CDR2 FYNNEI. The CDR3 spans 14 residues. Deletions cut 6 bases from V and 5 bases from J, with 13 bases between. The sample in question was peripheral blood, obtained in the third trimester of pregnancy. This rearrangement joins TRBV2 to TRBJ1-4; TRBD1 might be the D (5 bases). The receptor comes from a female donor with multiple sclerosis, enrolled in a pregnancy study. The CDR3 sequence is CASSAGKLNEKLFF. In DNA, the CDR3 is TGTGCCAGCAGCGCAGGGAAACTGAATGAAAAACTGTTTTTT.